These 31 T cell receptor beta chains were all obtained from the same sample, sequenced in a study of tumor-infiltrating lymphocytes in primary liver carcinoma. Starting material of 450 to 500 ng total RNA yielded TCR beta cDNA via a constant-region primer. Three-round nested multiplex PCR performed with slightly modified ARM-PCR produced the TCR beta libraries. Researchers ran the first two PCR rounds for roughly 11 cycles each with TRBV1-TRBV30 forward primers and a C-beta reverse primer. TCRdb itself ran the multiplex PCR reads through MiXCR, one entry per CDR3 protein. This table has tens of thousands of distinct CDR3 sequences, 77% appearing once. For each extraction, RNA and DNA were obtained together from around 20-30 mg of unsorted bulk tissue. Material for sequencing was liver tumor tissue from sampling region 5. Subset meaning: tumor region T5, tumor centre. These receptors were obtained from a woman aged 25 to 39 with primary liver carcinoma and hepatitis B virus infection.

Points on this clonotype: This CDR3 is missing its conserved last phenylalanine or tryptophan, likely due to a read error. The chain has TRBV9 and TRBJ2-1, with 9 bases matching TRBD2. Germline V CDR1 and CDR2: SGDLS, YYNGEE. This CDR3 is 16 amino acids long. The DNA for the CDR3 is TGTGCCAACAGCGCATATCCCTCGCGGGAGGGGCATGAGCAGTTCTTG. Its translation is CANSAYPSREGHEQFL.

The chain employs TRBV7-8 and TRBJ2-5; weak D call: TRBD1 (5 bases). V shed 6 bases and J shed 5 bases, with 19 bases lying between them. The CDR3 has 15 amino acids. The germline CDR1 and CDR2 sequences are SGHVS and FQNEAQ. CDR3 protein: CASSQEGADRETQYF. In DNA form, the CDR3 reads TGTGCCAGCAGTCAAGAAGGGGCCGATAGGGAGACCCAGTACTTC.

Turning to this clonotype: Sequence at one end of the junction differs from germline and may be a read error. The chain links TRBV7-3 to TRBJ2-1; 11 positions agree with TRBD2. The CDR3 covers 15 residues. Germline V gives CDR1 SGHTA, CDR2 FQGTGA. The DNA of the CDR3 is TGTGCCAGGAGCTTGACTAGCGGGACGAACAATGAGCAGTTATTC. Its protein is CARSLTSGTNNEQLF. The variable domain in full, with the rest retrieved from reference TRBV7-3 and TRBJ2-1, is GAGVSQTPSNKVTEKGKYVELRCDPISGHTALYWYRQSLGQGPEFLIYFQGTGAADDSGLPNDRFFAVRPEGSVSTLKIQRTERGDSAVYLCARSLTSGTNNEQLFGPGTRLTVL.

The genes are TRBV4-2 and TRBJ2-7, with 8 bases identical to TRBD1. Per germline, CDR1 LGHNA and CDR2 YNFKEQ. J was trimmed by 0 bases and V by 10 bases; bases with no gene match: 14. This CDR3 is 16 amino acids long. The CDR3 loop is CANSQVGDRGSYEQYF. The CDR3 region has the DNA TGTGCCAACAGTCAAGTGGGAGACAGGGGCTCCTACGAGCAGTACTTC.

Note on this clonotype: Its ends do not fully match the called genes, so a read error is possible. Here the CDR3 reads CASSTIMAGVSGDLFF. Here the CDR3 DNA reads TGTGCCAGCAGCACGATTATGGCGGGAGTGTCCGGGGACCTGTTTTTT. V gene TRBV11-1 combines with J gene TRBJ2-2, with TRBD2 matching 7 bases. The CDR3 has 16 amino acids. CDR1 and CDR2 from the germline V gene are SGHAT and FQDESV (reference sequence).

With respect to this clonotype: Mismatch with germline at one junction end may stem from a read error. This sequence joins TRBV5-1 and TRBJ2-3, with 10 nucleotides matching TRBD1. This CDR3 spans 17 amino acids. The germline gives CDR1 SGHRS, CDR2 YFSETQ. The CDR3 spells CASNIGHRDRGTETQYF. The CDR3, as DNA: TGCGCCAGCAACATAGGTCATCGGGACAGGGGCACAGAAACGCAGTATTTT.

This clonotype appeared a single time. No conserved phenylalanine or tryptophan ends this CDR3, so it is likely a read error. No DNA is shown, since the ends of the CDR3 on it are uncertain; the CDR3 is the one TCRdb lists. CDR3 loop: CASSTYPGSEETHYV. V gene TRBV12-3 or TRBV12-4 combines with J gene TRBJ2-5; the table calls TRBD1, which could not be checked here. The CDR3 numbers 15 amino acids, ends counted.

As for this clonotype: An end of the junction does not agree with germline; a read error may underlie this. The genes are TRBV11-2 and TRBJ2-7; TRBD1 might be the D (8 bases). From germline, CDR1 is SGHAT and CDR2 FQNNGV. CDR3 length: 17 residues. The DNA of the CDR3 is TGTGCCAGCAGTATCACAGGGGGGGGCTCTTGGGCCTACGAGCAGTATTTC. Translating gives CASSITGGGSWAYEQYF.

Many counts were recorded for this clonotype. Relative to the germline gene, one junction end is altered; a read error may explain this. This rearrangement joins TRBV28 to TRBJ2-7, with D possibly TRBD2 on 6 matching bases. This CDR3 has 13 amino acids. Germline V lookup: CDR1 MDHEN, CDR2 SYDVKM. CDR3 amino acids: CASSQASVLEQYF. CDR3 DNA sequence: TGTGCCAGCAGCCAGGCTAGCGTCCTCGAGCAGTACTTT.

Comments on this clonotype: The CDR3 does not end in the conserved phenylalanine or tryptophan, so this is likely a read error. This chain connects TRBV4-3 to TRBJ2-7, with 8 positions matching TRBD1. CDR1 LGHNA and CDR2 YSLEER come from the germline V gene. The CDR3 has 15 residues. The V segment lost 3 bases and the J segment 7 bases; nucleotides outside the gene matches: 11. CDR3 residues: CASSQNRWTGQEQYL. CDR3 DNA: TGCGCCAGCAGCCAGAATCGATGGACAGGGCAGGAGCAGTACCTC.

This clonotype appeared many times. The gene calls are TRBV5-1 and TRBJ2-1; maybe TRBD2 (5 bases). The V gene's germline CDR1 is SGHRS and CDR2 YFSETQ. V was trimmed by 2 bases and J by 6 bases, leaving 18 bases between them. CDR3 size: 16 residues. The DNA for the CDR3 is TGCGCCAGCAGCTTTGCGATATCCCCGGGGTCCAATGAGCAGTTCTTC. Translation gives CASSFAISPGSNEQFF. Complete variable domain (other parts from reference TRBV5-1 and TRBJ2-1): KAGVTQTPRYLIKTRGQQVTLSCSPISGHRSVSWYQQTPGQGLQFLFEYFSETQRNKGNFPGRFSGRQFSNSRSEMNVSTLELGDSALYLCASSFAISPGSNEQFFGPGTRLTVL.

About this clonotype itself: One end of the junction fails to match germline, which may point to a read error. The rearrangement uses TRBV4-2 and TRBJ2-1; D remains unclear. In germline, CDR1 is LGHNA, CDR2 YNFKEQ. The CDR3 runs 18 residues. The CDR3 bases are TGTGCCGGCAGCCAAGTAGTGAGCGTCCGAAGTTCCTACAAAGAGCAGTTCTTC. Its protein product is CAGSQVVSVRSSYKEQFF.

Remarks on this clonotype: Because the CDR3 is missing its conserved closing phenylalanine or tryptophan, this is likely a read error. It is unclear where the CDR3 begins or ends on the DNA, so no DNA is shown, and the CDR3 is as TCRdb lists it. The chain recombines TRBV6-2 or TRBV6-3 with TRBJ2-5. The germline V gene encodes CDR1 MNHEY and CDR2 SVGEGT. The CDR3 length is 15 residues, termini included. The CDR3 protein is CASSSPDLRSEIQYY.

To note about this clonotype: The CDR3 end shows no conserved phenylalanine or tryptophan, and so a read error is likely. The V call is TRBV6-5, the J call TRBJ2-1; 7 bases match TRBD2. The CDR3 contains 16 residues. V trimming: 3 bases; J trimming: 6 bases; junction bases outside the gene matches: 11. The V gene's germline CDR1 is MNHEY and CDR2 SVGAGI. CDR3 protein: CASSYAGTNGTNEQFL. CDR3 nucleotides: TGTGCCAGCAGTTATGCCGGGACTAACGGGACCAATGAGCAGTTCCTC.

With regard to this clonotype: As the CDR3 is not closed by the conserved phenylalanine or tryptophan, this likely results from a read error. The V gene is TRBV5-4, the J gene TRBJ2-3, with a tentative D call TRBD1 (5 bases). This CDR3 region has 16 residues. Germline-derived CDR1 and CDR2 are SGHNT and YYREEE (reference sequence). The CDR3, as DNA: TGTGCCAGCAGCTTGGGGCAGGGCTGGGGCACAGATGCGCAGTATTTG. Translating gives CASSLGQGWGTDAQYL.

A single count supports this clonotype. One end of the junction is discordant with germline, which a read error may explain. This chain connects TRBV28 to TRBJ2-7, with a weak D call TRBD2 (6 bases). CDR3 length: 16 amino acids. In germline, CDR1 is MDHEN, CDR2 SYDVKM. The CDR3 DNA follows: TGTGACAGCAGTTCGCCTTGGCTTGCGGGAATCAACGAGCAGTATTTC. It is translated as CDSSSPWLAGINEQYF.

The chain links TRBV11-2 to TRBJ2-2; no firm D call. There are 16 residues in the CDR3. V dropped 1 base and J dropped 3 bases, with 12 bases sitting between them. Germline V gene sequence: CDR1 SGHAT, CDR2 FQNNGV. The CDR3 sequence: CASSLAGLADTGELFF. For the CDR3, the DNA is TGTGCCAGCAGCTTAGCTGGGCTCGCAGACACCGGGGAGCTGTTTTTT.

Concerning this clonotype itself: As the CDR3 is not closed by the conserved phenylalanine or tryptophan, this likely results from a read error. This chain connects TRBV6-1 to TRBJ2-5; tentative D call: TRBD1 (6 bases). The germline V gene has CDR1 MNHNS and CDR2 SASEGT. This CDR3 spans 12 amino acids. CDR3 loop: CASRKGQEIQYI. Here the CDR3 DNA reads TGTGCCAGCAGGAAGGGACAAGAGATCCAGTACATC.

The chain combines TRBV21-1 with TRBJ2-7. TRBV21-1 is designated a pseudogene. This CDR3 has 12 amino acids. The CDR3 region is CASRKWSYEQYF. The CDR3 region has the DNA TGTGCCAGCAGGAAATGGTCCTACGAGCAGTATTTC.

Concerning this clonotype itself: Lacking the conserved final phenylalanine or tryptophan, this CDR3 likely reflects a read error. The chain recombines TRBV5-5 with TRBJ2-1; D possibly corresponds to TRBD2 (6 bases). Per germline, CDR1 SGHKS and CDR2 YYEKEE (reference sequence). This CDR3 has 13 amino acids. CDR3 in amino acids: CTSSLDFHNEQFL. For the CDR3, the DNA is TGTACTAGCAGCTTGGACTTCCACAATGAGCAGTTCCTC.

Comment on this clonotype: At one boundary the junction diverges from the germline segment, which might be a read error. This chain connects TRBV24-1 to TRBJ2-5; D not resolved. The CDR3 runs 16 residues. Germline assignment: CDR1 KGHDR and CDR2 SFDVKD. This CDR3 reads CVTSDFGSNAQETQYF. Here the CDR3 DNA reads TGTGTCACCAGTGATTTTGGGTCGAACGCACAAGAGACCCAGTACTTC.

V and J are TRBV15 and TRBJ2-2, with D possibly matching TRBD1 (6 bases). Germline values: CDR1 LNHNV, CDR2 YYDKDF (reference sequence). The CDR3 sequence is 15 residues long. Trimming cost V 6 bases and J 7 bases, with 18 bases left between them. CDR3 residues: CATSSSGTMVGELFF. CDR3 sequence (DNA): TGTGCCACCAGTAGCTCCGGGACAATGGTCGGGGAGCTGTTTTTT.

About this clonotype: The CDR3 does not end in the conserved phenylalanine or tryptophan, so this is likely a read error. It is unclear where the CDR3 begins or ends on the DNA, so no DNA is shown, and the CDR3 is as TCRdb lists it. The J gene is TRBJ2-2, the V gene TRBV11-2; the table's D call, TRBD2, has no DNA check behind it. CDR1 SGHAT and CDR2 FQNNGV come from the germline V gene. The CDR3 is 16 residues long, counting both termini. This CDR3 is CASSLVALAGTGKLFL.

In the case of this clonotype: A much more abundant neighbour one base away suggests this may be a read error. CDR3 protein: CASSYLSGLGWELFF. The CDR3 DNA reads TGTGCCAGCAGTTACCTCTCAGGGTTGGGCTGGGAGCTGTTTTTT. The V call is TRBV6-5, the J call TRBJ2-2, with TRBD1 as a possible D gene (5 bases). Germline loops: CDR1 MNHEY, CDR2 SVGAGI. CDR3 length: 15 amino acids. Trimming left V 2 bases short and J 9 bases short, with 16 bases between.

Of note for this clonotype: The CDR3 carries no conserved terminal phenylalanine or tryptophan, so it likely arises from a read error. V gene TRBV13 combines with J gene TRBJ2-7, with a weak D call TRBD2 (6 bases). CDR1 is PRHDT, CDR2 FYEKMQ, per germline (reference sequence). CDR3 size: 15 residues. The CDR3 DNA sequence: TGTGCCGGCAGCTTCGGGGGACTGGGGCTCTACGAGCAGTACCTC. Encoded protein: CAGSFGGLGLYEQYL.

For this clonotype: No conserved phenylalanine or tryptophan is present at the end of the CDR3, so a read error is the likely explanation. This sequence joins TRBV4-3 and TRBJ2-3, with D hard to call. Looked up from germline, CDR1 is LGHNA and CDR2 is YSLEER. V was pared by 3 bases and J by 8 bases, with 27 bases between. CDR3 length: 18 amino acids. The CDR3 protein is CASSQSVWLGDPDGTQYL. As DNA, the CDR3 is TGCGCCAGCAGCCAGTCAGTCTGGCTGGGTGATCCCGATGGTACGCAGTATTTA.

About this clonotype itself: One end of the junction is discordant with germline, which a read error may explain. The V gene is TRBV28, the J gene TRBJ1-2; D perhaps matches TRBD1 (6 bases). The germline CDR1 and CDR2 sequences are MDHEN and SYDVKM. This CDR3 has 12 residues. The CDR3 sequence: CARSPGGSGHTF. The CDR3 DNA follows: TGTGCCAGAAGCCCGGGGGGCAGTGGCCACACCTTC.

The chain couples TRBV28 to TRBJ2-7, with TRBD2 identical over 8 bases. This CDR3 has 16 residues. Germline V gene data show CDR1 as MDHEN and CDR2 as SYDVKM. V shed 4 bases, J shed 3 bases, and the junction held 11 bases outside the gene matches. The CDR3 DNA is TGTGCCAGCAGTTCACCCCACGGGGGACTAGTCTACGAGCAGTACTTC. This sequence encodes CASSSPHGGLVYEQYF.

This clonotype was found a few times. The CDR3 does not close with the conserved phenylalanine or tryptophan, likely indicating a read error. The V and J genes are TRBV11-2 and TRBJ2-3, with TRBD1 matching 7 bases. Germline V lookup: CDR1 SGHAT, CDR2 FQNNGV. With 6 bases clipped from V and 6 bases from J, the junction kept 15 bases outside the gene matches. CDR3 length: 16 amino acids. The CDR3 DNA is TGTGCCAGCAGTCGGACGCGACAGGGAAGGGGGGATACGCAGTATCTT. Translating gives CASSRTRQGRGDTQYL.

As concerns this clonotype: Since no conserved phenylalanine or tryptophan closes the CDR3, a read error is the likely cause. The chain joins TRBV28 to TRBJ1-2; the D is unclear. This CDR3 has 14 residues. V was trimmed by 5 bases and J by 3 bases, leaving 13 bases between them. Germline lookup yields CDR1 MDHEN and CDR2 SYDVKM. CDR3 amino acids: CASSLGRADYGYTL. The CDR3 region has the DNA TGTGCCAGCAGTCTAGGGCGGGCGGACTATGGCTACACCTTA.

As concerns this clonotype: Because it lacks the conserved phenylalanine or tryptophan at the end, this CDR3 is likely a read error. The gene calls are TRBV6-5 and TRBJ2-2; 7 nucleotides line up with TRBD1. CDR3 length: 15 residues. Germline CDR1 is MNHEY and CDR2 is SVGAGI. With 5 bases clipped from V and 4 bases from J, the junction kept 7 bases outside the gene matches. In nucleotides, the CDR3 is TGTGCCAGCAGTCCGCAGACAGGGTTCACCGGGGAGCTGTTTTCA. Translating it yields CASSPQTGFTGELFS.